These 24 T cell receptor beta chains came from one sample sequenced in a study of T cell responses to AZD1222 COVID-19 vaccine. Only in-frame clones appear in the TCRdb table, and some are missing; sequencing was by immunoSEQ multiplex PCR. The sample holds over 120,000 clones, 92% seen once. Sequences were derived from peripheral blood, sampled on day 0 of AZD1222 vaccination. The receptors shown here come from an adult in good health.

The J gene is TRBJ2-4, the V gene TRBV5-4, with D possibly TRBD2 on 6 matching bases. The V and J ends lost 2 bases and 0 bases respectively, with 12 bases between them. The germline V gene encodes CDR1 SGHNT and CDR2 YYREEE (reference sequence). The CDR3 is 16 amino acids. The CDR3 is CASSFAGTLAKNIQYF. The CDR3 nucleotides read TGTGCCAGCAGCTTCGCCGGGACTTTAGCCAAAAACATTCAGTACTTC.

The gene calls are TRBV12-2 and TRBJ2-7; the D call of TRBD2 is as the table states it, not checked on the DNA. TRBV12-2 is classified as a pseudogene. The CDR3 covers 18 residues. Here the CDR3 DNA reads TGTGCAAGTCGCTTAGAAGCTAGCGGGGCTCTTTTGGACTACGAGCAGTACTTC. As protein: CASRLEASGALLDYEQYF.

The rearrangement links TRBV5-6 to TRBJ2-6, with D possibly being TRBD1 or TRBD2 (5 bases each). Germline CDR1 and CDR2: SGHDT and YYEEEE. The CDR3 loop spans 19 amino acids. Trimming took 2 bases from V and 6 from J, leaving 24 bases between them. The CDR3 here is CASSFLGVMTVWTANVLTF. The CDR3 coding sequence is TGTGCCAGCAGCTTCCTCGGGGTAATGACAGTCTGGACGGCCAACGTCCTGACTTTC.

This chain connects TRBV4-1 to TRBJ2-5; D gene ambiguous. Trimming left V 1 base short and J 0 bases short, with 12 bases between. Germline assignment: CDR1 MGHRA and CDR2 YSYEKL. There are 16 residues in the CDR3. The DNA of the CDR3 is TGCGCCAGCAGCCAAGGGCTGGTAAATTACCAAGAGACCCAGTACTTC. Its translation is CASSQGLVNYQETQYF.

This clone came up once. CDR3 amino acids: CASSQVRRGYYNEQFF. CDR3 DNA: TGTGCCAGCAGCCAAGTCCGGCGGGGTTACTACAATGAGCAGTTCTTC. This chain links TRBV3-1 (or the pseudogene TRBV3-2) with TRBJ2-1; D is possibly TRBD2 (6 bases). This CDR3 contains 16 residues. CDR1 and CDR2 (germline): LGHDT, YNNKEL (reference sequence). V was shortened by 1 base and J by 3 bases, with 13 bases between the two germline ends.

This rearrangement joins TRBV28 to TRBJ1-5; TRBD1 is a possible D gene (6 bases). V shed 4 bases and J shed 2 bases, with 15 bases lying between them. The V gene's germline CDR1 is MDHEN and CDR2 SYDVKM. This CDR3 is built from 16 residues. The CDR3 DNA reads TGTGCCAGCAGTTCCCCCAGGGGAGAAGGCAATCAGCCCCAGCATTTT. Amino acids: CASSSPRGEGNQPQHF.

The CDR3 DNA reads TGTGCCAGTAGGACAGGGGAGAATGAAAAACTGTTTTTT. Translation gives CASRTGENEKLFF. The chain carries TRBV19 and TRBJ1-4; TRBD1 matches at 8 bases. The CDR3 is 13 residues long. Germline V gives CDR1 LNHDA, CDR2 SQIVND (reference sequence). V lost 6 bases and J lost 5; bases outside the gene matches: 2.

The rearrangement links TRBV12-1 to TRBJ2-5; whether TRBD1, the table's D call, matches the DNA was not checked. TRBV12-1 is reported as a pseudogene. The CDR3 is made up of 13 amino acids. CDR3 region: CASTLRVKETQYF. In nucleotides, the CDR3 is TGTGCCAGCACCCTCAGGGTCAAAGAGACCCAGTACTTC.

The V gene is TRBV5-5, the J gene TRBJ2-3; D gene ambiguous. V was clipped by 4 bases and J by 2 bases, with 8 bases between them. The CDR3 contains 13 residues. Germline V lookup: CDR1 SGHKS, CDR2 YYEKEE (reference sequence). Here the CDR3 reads CASSRSYTDTQYF. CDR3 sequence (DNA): TGTGCCAGCAGCCGGAGCTACACAGATACGCAGTATTTT.

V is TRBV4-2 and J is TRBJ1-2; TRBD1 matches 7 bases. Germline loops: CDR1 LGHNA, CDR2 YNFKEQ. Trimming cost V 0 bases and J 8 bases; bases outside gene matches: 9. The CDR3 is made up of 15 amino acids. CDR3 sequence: CASSQDWASGGGYTF. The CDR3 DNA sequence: TGTGCCAGCAGCCAAGATTGGGCCTCAGGGGGGGGCTACACCTTC.

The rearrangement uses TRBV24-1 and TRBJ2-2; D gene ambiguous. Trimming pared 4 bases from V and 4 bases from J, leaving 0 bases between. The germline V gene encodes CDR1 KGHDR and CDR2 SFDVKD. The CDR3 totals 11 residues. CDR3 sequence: CATSDTGELFF. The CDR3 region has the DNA TGTGCCACCAGTGACACCGGGGAGCTGTTTTTT.

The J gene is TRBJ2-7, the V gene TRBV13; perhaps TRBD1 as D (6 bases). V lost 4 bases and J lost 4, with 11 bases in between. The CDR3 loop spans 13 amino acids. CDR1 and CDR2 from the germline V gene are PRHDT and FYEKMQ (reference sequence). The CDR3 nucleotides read TGTGCCAGCAGCTATCTACAGGGTTACGAGCAGTACTTC. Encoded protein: CASSYLQGYEQYF.

For the CDR3, the DNA is TGCGCCAGCAGCTTGATGGATACGCAGTATTTT. This sequence encodes CASSLMDTQYF. The chain carries TRBV5-1 and TRBJ2-3, with D unclear. Germline CDR1 SGHRS, CDR2 YFSETQ. The germline V and J ends were trimmed by 1 base and 6 bases, with 3 bases remaining between them. CDR3 length: 11 residues.

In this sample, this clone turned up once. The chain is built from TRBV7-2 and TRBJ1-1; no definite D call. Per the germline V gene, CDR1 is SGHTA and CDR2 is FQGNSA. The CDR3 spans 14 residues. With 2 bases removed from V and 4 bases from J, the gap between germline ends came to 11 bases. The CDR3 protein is CASSLMPSSTEAFF. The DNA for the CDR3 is TGTGCCAGCAGCTTAATGCCCTCGAGCACTGAAGCTTTCTTT.

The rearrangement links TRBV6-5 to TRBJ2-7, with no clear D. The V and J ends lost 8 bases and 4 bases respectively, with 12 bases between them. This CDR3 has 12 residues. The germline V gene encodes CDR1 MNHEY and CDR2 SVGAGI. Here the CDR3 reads CASRLLPYEQYF. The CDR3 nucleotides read TGTGCCAGCCGACTGCTTCCTTACGAGCAGTACTTC.

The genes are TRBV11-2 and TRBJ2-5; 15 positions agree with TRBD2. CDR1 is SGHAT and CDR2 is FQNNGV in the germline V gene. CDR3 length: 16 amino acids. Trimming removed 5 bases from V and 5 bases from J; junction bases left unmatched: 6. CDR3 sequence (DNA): TGTGCCAGCAGCCTAGGACTAGCGGGGGGGCTCGAGACCCAGTACTTC. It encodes CASSLGLAGGLETQYF.

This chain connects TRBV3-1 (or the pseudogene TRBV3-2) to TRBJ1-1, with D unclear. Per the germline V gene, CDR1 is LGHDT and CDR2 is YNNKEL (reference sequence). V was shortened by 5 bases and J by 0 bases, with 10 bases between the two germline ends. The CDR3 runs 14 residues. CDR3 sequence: CASSAITVNTEAFF. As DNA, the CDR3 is TGTGCCAGCAGCGCTATAACCGTGAACACTGAAGCTTTCTTT.

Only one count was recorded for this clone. The CDR3 nucleotides read TGTGCCAGTACCGGGTATAAGGGACAGGGAGAGGAGACCCAGTACTTC. It encodes CASTGYKGQGEETQYF. V usage is TRBV19 and J usage is TRBJ2-5; TRBD1 agrees at 9 bases. The CDR3 is 16 residues long. The V gene end was trimmed by 7 bases and the J gene end by 5 bases; junction bases not matched to a gene: 14. The germline CDR1 and CDR2 sequences are LNHDA and SQIVND (reference sequence).

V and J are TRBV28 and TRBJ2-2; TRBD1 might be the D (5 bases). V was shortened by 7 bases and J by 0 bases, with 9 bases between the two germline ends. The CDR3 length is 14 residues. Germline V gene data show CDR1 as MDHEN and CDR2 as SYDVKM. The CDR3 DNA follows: TGTGCCAGCAAAGGACACTCGAACACCGGGGAGCTGTTTTTT. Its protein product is CASKGHSNTGELFF.

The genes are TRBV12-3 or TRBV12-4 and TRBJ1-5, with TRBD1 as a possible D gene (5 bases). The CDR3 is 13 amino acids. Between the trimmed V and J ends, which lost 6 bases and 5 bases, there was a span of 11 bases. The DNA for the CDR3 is TGTGCCAGCAGCCCAGGGCCCGATCAGCCCCAGCATTTT. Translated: CASSPGPDQPQHF.

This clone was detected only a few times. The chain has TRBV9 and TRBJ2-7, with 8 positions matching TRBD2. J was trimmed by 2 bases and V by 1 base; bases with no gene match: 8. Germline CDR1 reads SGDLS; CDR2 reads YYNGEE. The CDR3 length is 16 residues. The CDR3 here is CASSVSPGLVPYEQYF. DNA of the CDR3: TGTGCCAGCAGCGTATCCCCGGGACTAGTCCCCTACGAGCAGTACTTC.

In DNA, the CDR3 is TGTGCCAGCAGCCAAGATCGTGGCGGAGTCTCCTACGAGCAGTACTTC. This codes for CASSQDRGGVSYEQYF. The gene calls are TRBV4-2 and TRBJ2-7; D gene uncertain. The CDR3 loop spans 16 amino acids. V dropped 0 bases and J dropped 0 bases, with 12 bases sitting between them. In germline, CDR1 is LGHNA, CDR2 YNFKEQ.

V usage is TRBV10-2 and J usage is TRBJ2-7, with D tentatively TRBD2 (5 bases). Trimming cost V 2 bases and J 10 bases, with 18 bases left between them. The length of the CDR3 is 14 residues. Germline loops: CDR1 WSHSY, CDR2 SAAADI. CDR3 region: CASSEDTGSSNQYF. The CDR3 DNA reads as TGCGCCAGCAGTGAGGACACGGGGTCCAGTAATCAGTACTTC.

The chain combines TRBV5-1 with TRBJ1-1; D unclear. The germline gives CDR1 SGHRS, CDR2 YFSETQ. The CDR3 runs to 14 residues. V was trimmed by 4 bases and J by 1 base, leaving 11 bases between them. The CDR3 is CASSLDPGNTEAFF. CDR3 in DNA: TGCGCCAGCAGCCTAGACCCTGGGAACACTGAAGCTTTCTTT. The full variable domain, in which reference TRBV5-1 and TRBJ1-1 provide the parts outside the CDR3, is KAGVTQTPRYLIKTRGQQVTLSCSPISGHRSVSWYQQTPGQGLQFLFEYFSETQRNKGNFPGRFSGRQFSNSRSEMNVSTLELGDSALYLCASSLDPGNTEAFFGQGTRLTVV.